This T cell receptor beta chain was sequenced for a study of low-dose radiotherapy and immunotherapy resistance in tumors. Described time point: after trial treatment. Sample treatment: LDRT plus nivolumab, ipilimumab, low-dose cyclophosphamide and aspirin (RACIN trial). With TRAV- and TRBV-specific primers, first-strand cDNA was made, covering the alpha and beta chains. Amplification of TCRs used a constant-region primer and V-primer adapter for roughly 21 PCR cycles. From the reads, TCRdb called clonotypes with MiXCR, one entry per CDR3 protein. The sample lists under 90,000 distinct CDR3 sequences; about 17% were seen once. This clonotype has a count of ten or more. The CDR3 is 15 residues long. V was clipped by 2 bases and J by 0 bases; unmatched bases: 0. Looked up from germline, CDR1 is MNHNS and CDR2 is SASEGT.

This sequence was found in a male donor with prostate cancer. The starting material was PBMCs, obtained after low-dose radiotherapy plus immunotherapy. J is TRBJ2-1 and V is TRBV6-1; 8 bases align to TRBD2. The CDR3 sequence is CASSELAGSYNEQFF. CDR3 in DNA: TGTGCCAGCAGTGAACTAGCGGGCTCCTACAATGAGCAGTTCTTC.